These 28 T cell receptor beta chains share one sample of origin, sequenced in a study of early T cells in non-severe SARS-CoV-2 infection. TCRdb fed the 5' RACE reads into MiXCR, producing one record per CDR3 protein. This table holds some 110,000 distinct CDR3 sequences, under 15% found once. Sequenced sample: whole blood. Receptor source: an adult who was a healthcare worker with PCR-confirmed SARS-CoV-2 infection or an uninfected control (not recorded which).

The rearrangement links TRBV5-1 to TRBJ1-5; 8 nucleotides match TRBD1. V lost 2 bases to trimming and J lost 4 bases; unmatched junction nucleotides: 2. The V gene's germline CDR1 is SGHRS and CDR2 YFSETQ. The CDR3 runs 14 residues. DNA of the CDR3: TGCGCCAGCAGCTTTGGGACAGGTAATCAGCCCCAGCATTTT. Encoded protein: CASSFGTGNQPQHF.

V and J are TRBV3-1 and TRBJ2-5, with D perhaps matching TRBD2 (6 bases). The germline V gene encodes CDR1 LGHDT and CDR2 YNNKEL (reference sequence). V lost 4 bases and J lost 2, with 17 bases in between. This CDR3 has 16 residues. The CDR3 loop is CASSPGYAAGQETQYF. DNA for the CDR3: TGTGCCAGCAGCCCAGGCTATGCAGCGGGTCAAGAGACCCAGTACTTC.

The gene calls are TRBV19 and TRBJ2-5; maybe TRBD1 (5 bases). This CDR3 has 16 residues. CDR1 and CDR2 (germline): LNHDA, SQIVND (reference sequence). Trimming pared 2 bases from V and 4 bases from J, leaving 17 bases between. In DNA form, the CDR3 reads TGTGCCAGTAGTATAATGGGCAGGGCTTACGGAGAGACCCAGTACTTC. It codes for CASSIMGRAYGETQYF.

This clonotype appeared many times. This chain joins TRBV7-8 and TRBJ1-1; no firm D call. Per the germline V gene, CDR1 is SGHVS and CDR2 is FQNEAQ. V was clipped by 1 base and J by 2 bases, with 11 bases between them. The CDR3 extends over 15 amino acids. In DNA, the CDR3 is TGTGCCAGCAGCTTAGTAGGGCCCTATAACACTGAAGCTTTCTTT. It codes for CASSLVGPYNTEAFF.

There are many counts of this clonotype. This chain uses TRBV20-1 with TRBJ2-1, with 8 bases matching TRBD2. The germline gives CDR1 DFQATT, CDR2 SNEGSKA (reference sequence). The J segment lost 5 bases and the V segment lost 0 bases, leaving 6 bases of the junction unmatched. The CDR3 runs to 15 residues. CDR3 loop: CSARDPAGGNNEQFF. Here the CDR3 DNA reads TGCAGTGCTAGAGATCCGGCGGGGGGAAACAATGAGCAGTTCTTC.

This clonotype was observed a handful of times. The V call is TRBV10-2, the J call TRBJ2-5; D might be TRBD1 (6 bases). Deletions cut 5 bases from V and 2 bases from J, with 9 bases between. The CDR3 runs 13 residues. The germline CDR1 and CDR2 sequences are WSHSY and SAAADI. The CDR3 loop is CASSPRGQETQYF. The CDR3, as DNA: TGCGCCAGCAGTCCGAGGGGGCAAGAGACCCAGTACTTC.

Many counts were recorded for this clonotype. The chain couples TRBV27 to TRBJ2-7; D unclear. The germline V and J ends were trimmed by 2 bases and 1 base, with 6 bases remaining between them. Germline V CDR1 and CDR2: MNHEY, SMNVEV (reference sequence). CDR3 length: 13 residues. The CDR3 DNA sequence: TGTGCCAGCAGTTTAGACCAGTCCTACGAGCAGTACTTC. Translation gives CASSLDQSYEQYF.

The chain combines TRBV30 with TRBJ2-7; D gene ambiguous. V dropped 1 base and J dropped 3 bases, with 13 bases sitting between them. Germline values: CDR1 GTSNPN, CDR2 SVGIG (reference sequence). This CDR3 spans 14 amino acids. For the CDR3, the DNA is TGTGCCTGGAGTGCAAGCGAACTAAGCTACGAGCAGTACTTC. Its protein product is CAWSASELSYEQYF.

This chain uses TRBV20-1 with TRBJ2-2; 14 bases align to TRBD2. Germline trimming cut 5 bases from V and 5 bases from J; bases unmatched to any gene: 7. CDR1 is DFQATT and CDR2 is SNEGSKA in the germline V gene (reference sequence). The CDR3 runs 16 residues. The CDR3 is CSAPLGLAGGTGELFF. In DNA form, the CDR3 reads TGCAGTGCTCCGCTCGGACTAGCGGGGGGAACCGGGGAGCTGTTTTTT.

The chain carries TRBV4-1 and TRBJ1-1; D uncertain. The CDR3 runs 15 residues. Germline V gene data show CDR1 as MGHRA and CDR2 as YSYEKL. V shed 5 bases and J shed 0 bases, with 13 bases lying between them. The CDR3 protein is CASSYRPEMNTEAFF. The CDR3 bases are TGCGCCAGCAGCTACCGACCGGAGATGAACACTGAAGCTTTCTTT.

This clonotype has more than one count but fewer than ten. The rearrangement joins TRBV27 to TRBJ2-7, with 7 bases lining up with TRBD1. The CDR3 sequence is 15 residues long. V was pared by 6 bases and J by 3 bases, with 11 bases of the junction left unmatched. Germline values: CDR1 MNHEY, CDR2 SMNVEV (reference sequence). The CDR3 loop reads CASSLLGAGGYEQYF. DNA for the CDR3: TGTGCCAGCAGCCTCCTTGGGGCAGGGGGCTACGAGCAGTACTTC.

This clonotype was picked up a small number of times. The rearrangement joins TRBV29-1 to TRBJ2-3; no definite D call. Germline V CDR1 and CDR2: SQVTM, ANQGSEA. Trimming shortened V by 4 bases and J by 0 bases, and 5 bases separated the two germline ends. The CDR3 spans 12 residues. The chain's CDR3 is CSVAGSTDTQYF. CDR3 nucleotide sequence: TGCAGCGTTGCCGGCAGCACAGATACGCAGTATTTT.

This clonotype was seen many times. The J gene is TRBJ1-5, the V gene TRBV6-6, with D unclear. V shed 0 bases and J shed 6 bases, with 12 bases lying between them. CDR1 is MNHNY and CDR2 is SVGAGI in the germline V gene (reference sequence). The CDR3 is 15 residues long. CDR3 region: CASSYSSGGPQPQHF. CDR3 DNA sequence: TGTGCCAGCAGTTACTCGTCCGGTGGCCCTCAGCCCCAGCATTTT.

This clonotype was observed a few times. The chain joins TRBV12-5 to TRBJ1-5, with TRBD1 matching over 7 bases. Germline V gene data show CDR1 as LGHNT and CDR2 as FRNRAP. This CDR3 region has 14 residues. J was trimmed by 9 bases and V by 4 bases; bases with no gene match: 9. The DNA for the CDR3 is TGTGCTAGTGGTTCCGGGACAGTTCCTGTGCCCCAGCATTTT. It yields the protein CASGSGTVPVPQHF.

This clonotype was detected only a few times. The V call is TRBV3-1, the J call TRBJ1-6; D is unresolved. The CDR3 spans 14 residues. Between the trimmed V and J ends, which lost 0 bases and 7 bases, there was a span of 7 bases. CDR1 is LGHDT and CDR2 is YNNKEL in the germline V gene (reference sequence). The CDR3 DNA is TGTGCCAGCAGCCAAGAGAGAGGCAATTCACCCCTCCACTTT. Protein sequence: CASSQERGNSPLHF. The full variable domain, in which reference TRBV3-1 and TRBJ1-6 provide the parts outside the CDR3, is DTAVSQTPKYLVTQMGNDKSIKCEQNLGHDTMYWYKQDSKKFLKIMFSYNNKELIINETVPNRFSPKSPDKAHLNLHINSLELGDSAVYFCASSQERGNSPLHFGNGTRLTVT.

As for this clonotype: Since the CDR3 does not end with the conserved phenylalanine or tryptophan, this likely comes from a read error. The CDR3 region is CSASLGEVYNEQFI. The CDR3 DNA reads TGCAGTGCTAGCCTGGGGGAGGTATACAATGAGCAGTTCATC. This chain links TRBV20-1 with TRBJ2-1, with a weak D call TRBD2 (6 bases). The germline CDR1 and CDR2 sequences are DFQATT and SNEGSKA (reference sequence). The CDR3 is 14 residues long. V was cut by 3 bases and J by 4 bases, with 13 bases left in between.

J is TRBJ1-1 and V is TRBV20-1; 10 bases agree with TRBD1. CDR1 is DFQATT, CDR2 SNEGSKA, per germline (reference sequence). This CDR3 comprises 15 residues. J was trimmed by 0 bases and V by 5 bases; bases with no gene match: 6. CDR3 DNA sequence: TGCAGTGCTCCGGGACAGGGGAGCATGAACACTGAAGCTTTCTTT. It codes for CSAPGQGSMNTEAFF.

This clonotype was counted a few times. V usage is TRBV5-1 and J usage is TRBJ1-5; 10 bases are a match to TRBD1. J lost 7 bases, V lost 4 bases, and 8 bases had no gene match. The CDR3 is 15 residues long. CDR1 is SGHRS and CDR2 is YFSETQ in the germline V gene. The CDR3 sequence: CASSPTGGAPQPQHF. CDR3 DNA: TGCGCCAGCAGCCCGACAGGGGGCGCACCCCAGCCCCAGCATTTT. Together with reference TRBV5-1 and TRBJ1-5, the CDR3 gives the full variable domain: KAGVTQTPRYLIKTRGQQVTLSCSPISGHRSVSWYQQTPGQGLQFLFEYFSETQRNKGNFPGRFSGRQFSNSRSEMNVSTLELGDSALYLCASSPTGGAPQPQHFGDGTRLSIL.

The rearrangement links TRBV20-1 to TRBJ1-1; D gene unclear. V was trimmed by 0 bases and J by 3 bases, leaving 11 bases between them. Germline CDR1 reads DFQATT; CDR2 reads SNEGSKA (reference sequence). The CDR3 has 14 amino acids. This CDR3 is CSARDGGRDTEAFF. The CDR3 region has the DNA TGCAGTGCTAGAGATGGAGGGAGGGACACTGAAGCTTTCTTT.

At least ten counts were recorded for this clonotype. The chain links TRBV30 to TRBJ1-2; a possible D gene is TRBD1 (5 bases). Germline V gene data show CDR1 as GTSNPN and CDR2 as SVGIG (reference sequence). CDR3 size: 13 residues. Trimming shortened V by 0 bases and J by 5 bases, and 10 bases separated the two germline ends. In nucleotides, the CDR3 is TGTGCCTGGAGTGTGGAGGGGATTTATGGCTACACCTTC. Protein sequence: CAWSVEGIYGYTF. The full variable domain, with the rest looked up from reference TRBV30 and TRBJ1-2, is SQTIHQWPATLVQPVGSPLSLECTVEGTSNPNLYWYRQAAGRGLQLLFYSVGIGQISSEVPQNLSASRPQDRQFILSSKKLLLSDSGFYLCAWSVEGIYGYTFGSGTRLTVV.

This clonotype was detected only a few times. The chain uses TRBV20-1 and TRBJ1-1; no definite D call. CDR3 length: 14 residues. Germline V gives CDR1 DFQATT, CDR2 SNEGSKA (reference sequence). The germline V and J ends were trimmed by 0 bases and 1 base, with 9 bases remaining between them. CDR3 bases: TGCAGTGCTAGAGATACTGGACCGAACACTGAAGCTTTCTTT. Protein product: CSARDTGPNTEAFF.

V gene TRBV6-1 combines with J gene TRBJ2-4; 8 bases are shared with TRBD1. The V segment lost 8 bases and the J segment 6 bases; nucleotides outside the gene matches: 9. Germline-derived CDR1 and CDR2 are MNHNS and SASEGT. The CDR3 runs 14 residues. DNA for the CDR3: TGTGCCAGCTGGGCCGGGACAGGAGGAAACATTCAGTACTTC. Protein sequence: CASWAGTGGNIQYF.

This clonotype appeared many times. The rearrangement uses TRBV18 and TRBJ1-1, with 7 bases fitting TRBD1. Germline trimming cut 3 bases from V and 0 bases from J; bases unmatched to any gene: 19. Germline loops: CDR1 KGHSH, CDR2 LQKENI. This CDR3 region has 20 residues. Written as DNA, the CDR3 is TGTGCCAGCTCACCGATCTCTAGACAGGGCGTTTTTAACATGAACACTGAAGCTTTCTTT. As protein: CASSPISRQGVFNMNTEAFF.

The chain joins TRBV6-1 to TRBJ2-2, with D possibly being TRBD2 (5 bases). From germline, CDR1 is MNHNS and CDR2 SASEGT. The CDR3 runs to 16 residues. V lost 0 bases and J lost 1, with 9 bases in between. The CDR3, as DNA: TGTGCCAGCAGTGAAGCGAGGGTACAGAACACCGGGGAGCTGTTTTTT. Its protein product is CASSEARVQNTGELFF.

In its sample, this clonotype was seen a few times. The chain is built from TRBV12-3 or TRBV12-4 and TRBJ1-1; D is possibly TRBD1 (5 bases). Trimming pared 6 bases from V and 0 bases from J, leaving 11 bases between. CDR3 size: 14 residues. The CDR3 reads CASSRDSLNTEAFF. The CDR3 nucleotides read TGTGCCAGCAGCAGAGACAGTTTGAACACTGAAGCTTTCTTT.

This clonotype has more than one count but fewer than ten. The chain carries TRBV20-1 and TRBJ1-3; D call uncertain. Germline CDR1 reads DFQATT; CDR2 reads SNEGSKA (reference sequence). Trimming removed 6 bases at V and 0 bases at J, with 12 bases between. The CDR3 contains 14 residues. The DNA for the CDR3 is TGCAGTGCCAAGACGTTATGCTCTGGAAACACCATATATTTT. This codes for CSAKTLCSGNTIYF.

This clonotype was recorded a few times. The chain employs TRBV20-1 and TRBJ2-7; the D call may be TRBD1 or TRBD2 (6 bases each). In germline, CDR1 is DFQATT, CDR2 SNEGSKA (reference sequence). V was pared by 6 bases and J by 2 bases, with 17 bases between. The CDR3 runs to 14 residues. CDR3 amino acids: CSAAGQGYPYEQYF. CDR3 nucleotide sequence: TGCAGTGCCGCGGGGCAGGGGTACCCCTACGAGCAGTACTTC.

This clonotype was seen ten or more times. V is TRBV7-2 and J is TRBJ2-1; 9 nucleotides align to TRBD2. Germline-derived CDR1 and CDR2 are SGHTA and FQGNSA. The CDR3 loop spans 16 amino acids. Trimming took 7 bases from V and 1 from J; bases not matched to a gene: 8. CDR3 in DNA: TGTGCCAGCACCCCAGGCGGGGGGGCGTCCTACAATGAGCAGTTCTTC. Residues: CASTPGGGASYNEQFF.